The 12 T cell receptor beta chains reported below all come from one sample, sequenced in a study of shared clonotypes between healthy human individuals. The method was immunoSEQ multiplex PCR; TCRdb's version includes in-frame clones alone and lacks a portion of them. The sample lists hundreds of thousands of clones, less than 98% occurring once. Sequenced sample: naive CD4+ T cells sorted from blood. The subset here: CD45RA+ positively selected. The receptors here all came from a woman under 40 in good health.

The J gene is TRBJ1-1, the V gene TRBV6-5, with D unresolved. CDR3 size: 12 residues. Trimming took 5 bases from V and 3 from J, leaving 7 bases between them. CDR1 and CDR2 from the germline V gene are MNHEY and SVGAGI. CDR3 loop: CASSARDTEAFF. The CDR3 nucleotides are TGTGCCAGCAGTGCCCGGGACACTGAAGCTTTCTTT.

The genes are TRBV5-1 and TRBJ2-5; 9 nucleotides align to TRBD2. The ends lost 3 bases at V and 4 bases at J; junction bases unmatched: 10. CDR3 length: 16 amino acids. Germline CDR1 reads SGHRS; CDR2 reads YFSETQ. CDR3 sequence (DNA): TGCGCCAGCAGCTCCCTTATAGCGGGAGTAGGAGAGACCCAGTACTTC. Protein product: CASSSLIAGVGETQYF.

This clone was seen just once. The chain carries TRBV6-5 and TRBJ1-2, with D unclear. The CDR3 runs 13 residues. The germline CDR1 and CDR2 sequences are MNHEY and SVGAGI. Trimming took off 6 bases at V and 6 bases at J, with 14 bases between the two ends. CDR3 in amino acids: CASSRFYGNGYTF. The CDR3 nucleotides read TGTGCCAGCAGCCGATTCTATGGGAATGGCTACACCTTC.

The chain uses TRBV9 and TRBJ1-1; the D gene is possibly TRBD1 (5 bases). Germline V lookup: CDR1 SGDLS, CDR2 YYNGEE. This CDR3 contains 14 residues. V was clipped by 0 bases and J by 7 bases, with 13 bases between them. The CDR3 sequence is CASSVVVQEGEAFF. In nucleotides, the CDR3 is TGTGCCAGCAGCGTAGTCGTACAGGAAGGTGAAGCTTTCTTT.

The chain links TRBV11-2 to TRBJ2-5; perhaps TRBD1 as D (6 bases). The germline V gene encodes CDR1 SGHAT and CDR2 FQNNGV. There are 13 residues in the CDR3. Trimming shortened V by 5 bases and J by 4 bases, and 11 bases separated the two germline ends. In nucleotides, the CDR3 is TGTGCCAGCAGCATACAGGGAGTAGAGACCCAGTACTTC. This encodes CASSIQGVETQYF.

The V and J genes are TRBV6-5 and TRBJ2-7, with TRBD1 identical over 7 bases. With V trimmed by 6 bases and J by 5 bases, 13 bases remained unmatched. Germline CDR1 and CDR2: MNHEY and SVGAGI. The CDR3 runs to 15 residues. The CDR3 spells CASRPLDRALNEQYF. CDR3 DNA sequence: TGTGCCAGCAGACCCCTCGACAGGGCCCTCAACGAGCAGTACTTC.

The J gene is TRBJ2-5, the V gene TRBV7-9, with D possibly matching TRBD1 (6 bases). Looked up from germline, CDR1 is SEHNR and CDR2 is FQNEAQ (reference sequence). Trimming left V 5 bases short and J 5 bases short, with 15 bases between. The CDR3 contains 14 residues. CDR3 nucleotides: TGTGCCAGCAGCCCAGGGGTTGAGGGGGAGACCCAGTACTTC. Amino acid sequence: CASSPGVEGETQYF.

The rearrangement joins TRBV19 to TRBJ1-2, with D unresolved. V was cut by 6 bases and J by 4 bases, with 15 bases left in between. Germline V gene sequence: CDR1 LNHDA, CDR2 SQIVND (reference sequence). The CDR3 is 14 residues long. CDR3 sequence: CASSLVGASYGYTF. In DNA form, the CDR3 reads TGTGCCAGTAGCCTTGTCGGAGCGTCCTATGGCTACACCTTC.

The J gene is TRBJ1-2, the V gene TRBV7-2; D gene uncertain. This CDR3 has 14 amino acids. Germline CDR1 and CDR2: SGHTA and FQGNSA. V was shortened by 4 bases and J by 2 bases, with 11 bases between the two germline ends. The CDR3 DNA sequence: TGTGCCAGCAGCTCAAGGGCCGGGAACTATGGCTACACCTTC. It encodes CASSSRAGNYGYTF.

The chain joins TRBV19 to TRBJ1-1; 12 bases align to TRBD1. The germline CDR1 and CDR2 sequences are LNHDA and SQIVND (reference sequence). V lost 10 bases, J lost 5 bases, and 5 bases stayed unmatched. The CDR3 is made up of 13 amino acids. CDR3 protein: CATRDRGRTEAFF. CDR3 coding DNA: TGTGCCACCCGGGACAGGGGGCGTACTGAAGCTTTCTTT.

The chain employs TRBV7-8 and TRBJ2-7, with TRBD1 identical over 8 bases. With V trimmed by 5 bases and J by 3 bases, 6 bases remained unmatched. Germline V gives CDR1 SGHVS, CDR2 FQNEAQ. CDR3 length: 14 residues. The CDR3: CASSKRDRSYEQYF. CDR3 DNA sequence: TGTGCCAGCAGCAAAAGGGACAGGAGCTACGAGCAGTACTTC.

The chain links TRBV6-1 to TRBJ2-1; possible D gene TRBD2, 6 bases. Trimming left V 5 bases short and J 3 bases short, with 14 bases between. In germline, CDR1 is MNHNS, CDR2 SASEGT. The CDR3 contains 15 residues. The CDR3 region is CASSTGDSFYNEQFF. The CDR3 DNA is TGTGCCAGCAGTACCGGGGACTCATTCTACAATGAGCAGTTCTTC.